Listed here are 21 T cell receptor beta chains from one sample, sequenced in a study of shared clonotypes between healthy human individuals. Naive CD8 cells lacked CD45RO, underwent positive selection for CCR7 and left out terminally differentiated effector memory CD45RA+ cells. The data were produced by immunoSEQ multiplex PCR, yet TCRdb's version contains in-frame clones alone and is incomplete. The data hold about 2 million clones, with roughly 94% observed a single time. What was sequenced was naive CD8+ T cells sorted from blood. The receptors shown here come from a man younger than 35 in good health.

V gene TRBV6-6 combines with J gene TRBJ2-4; the D call may be TRBD1 or TRBD2 (6 bases each). Germline V gene lookup returns CDR1 MNHNY and CDR2 SVGAGI (reference sequence). Trimming took off 2 bases at V and 6 bases at J, with 17 bases between the two ends. The CDR3 consists of 16 residues. The CDR3 DNA sequence: TGTGCCAGCAGTTACACAGGGTCGGCTAGCGTAAACATTCAGTACTTC. Its translation: CASSYTGSASVNIQYF.

Concerning this clone: The junction does not match germline at one end; this may be a read error. The chain uses TRBV7-9 and TRBJ2-7; D not certain. The CDR3 covers 18 residues. Germline CDR1 SEHNR, CDR2 FQNEAQ (reference sequence). In DNA form, the CDR3 reads TGTGCCAGCAGCCCAAGCTTAGTGGTTTTACCCGATACCTACGAGCAGTGCTTC. Translating gives CASSPSLVVLPDTYEQCF. The full variable domain, with the rest looked up from reference TRBV7-9 and TRBJ2-7, is DTGVSQNPRHKITKRGQNVTFRCDPISEHNRLYWYRQTLGQGPEFLTYFQNEAQLEKSRLLSDRFSAERPKGSFSTLEIQRTEQGDSAMYLCASSPSLVVLPDTYEQCFGPGTRLTVT.

The chain employs TRBV5-1 and TRBJ2-7; D possibly corresponds to TRBD2 (5 bases). CDR3 length equals 15 residues. The V and J ends lost 6 bases and 2 bases respectively, with 18 bases between them. CDR1 is SGHRS and CDR2 is YFSETQ in the germline V gene. CDR3 region: CASTSTEDGTYEQYF. CDR3 nucleotides: TGCGCCAGCACCTCTACGGAGGACGGGACCTACGAGCAGTACTTC.

This clone was seen just once. J is TRBJ2-5 and V is TRBV11-2, with 7 bases that match TRBD1. CDR3 length: 15 residues. Germline loops: CDR1 SGHAT, CDR2 FQNNGV. With V trimmed by 0 bases and J by 5 bases, 6 bases remained unmatched. CDR3 sequence: CASSLEPGGWETQYF. CDR3 coding DNA: TGTGCCAGCAGCTTAGAGCCAGGGGGTTGGGAGACCCAGTACTTC.

This chain uses TRBV2 with TRBJ2-7; TRBD2 agrees at 13 bases. Germline V gives CDR1 SNHLY, CDR2 FYNNEI. V shed 8 bases and J 5 bases; nucleotides not matched to a gene: 0. This CDR3 is 12 amino acids long. The CDR3 here is CASGTSGNEQYF. The DNA for the CDR3 is TGTGCCAGCGGGACTAGCGGGAACGAGCAGTACTTC.

Points on this clone: The DNA is left out, because the CDR3 cannot be placed on it with certainty; the CDR3 is given as TCRdb lists it. The genes are TRBV28 and TRBJ2-5; the DNA was not compared with TRBD1, the D call given in the table. Germline V lookup: CDR1 MDHEN, CDR2 SYDVKM. The CDR3 length is 16 residues, termini included. The CDR3 is CASSFLAGDLQETQYF.

This chain joins TRBV10-2 and TRBJ2-2; TRBD1 or TRBD2 may be the D gene (5 bases each). This CDR3 contains 16 residues. V lost 4 bases to trimming and J lost 6 bases, with 18 bases between them. Germline CDR1 is WSHSY and CDR2 is SAAADI. CDR3 nucleotides: TGCGCCAGCAGTGGAGGTGGGGGAGAGGTGGCCGGGGAGCTGTTTTTT. As protein: CASSGGGGEVAGELFF.

The rearrangement uses TRBV6-7 and TRBJ1-5; the D gene is possibly TRBD1 (6 bases). TRBV6-7 is given ORF status, its function remaining uncertain. Trimming cost V 4 bases and J 0 bases, with 22 bases left between them. CDR3 size: 19 residues. The CDR3 DNA is TGTGCCAGCAGTTGCTCGGATTACGGGACATTGGATAGCAATCAGCCCCAGCATTTT. Protein product: CASSCSDYGTLDSNQPQHF.

V is TRBV11-2 and J is TRBJ2-1; 10 bases align to TRBD2. With V trimmed by 5 bases and J by 5 bases, 6 bases remained unmatched. This CDR3 has 15 amino acids. Per germline, CDR1 SGHAT and CDR2 FQNNGV. CDR3 bases: TGTGCCAGCAGCCCAAGCGGGGGGGCTGACAATGAGCAGTTCTTC. Its translation: CASSPSGGADNEQFF.

This clone was detected once. CDR3 bases: TGCAGCGTTGCGGAGGGGGGGGAGCTGTTTTTT. Translation gives CSVAEGGELFF. This chain connects TRBV29-1 to TRBJ2-2, with D perhaps matching TRBD2 (6 bases). V was clipped by 4 bases and J by 8 bases, with 8 bases between them. The CDR3 covers 11 residues. Germline V gene lookup returns CDR1 SQVTM and CDR2 ANQGSEA.

A note on this clone: One junction end does not reproduce the germline sequence, and a read error may be involved. This rearrangement joins TRBV28 to TRBJ1-5, with a possible D match to TRBD1 (5 bases). The germline V gene encodes CDR1 MDHEN and CDR2 SYDVKM. This CDR3 has 13 amino acids. This chain's CDR3 is CASRLLGDQPQHF. The CDR3 nucleotides read TGTGCCAGCAGGTTATTGGGGGACCAGCCCCAGCATTTT.

Regarding this clone: The sample holds other DNA sequences that translate to the same CDR3. CDR3 region: CASSLEPSSYNEQFF. The CDR3 DNA reads as TGCGCCAGCAGCTTGGAGCCTAGCTCCTACAATGAGCAGTTCTTC. The V gene is TRBV5-1, the J gene TRBJ2-1; unclear D gene. The ends were cut back, 0 bases at V and 0 bases at J, with 7 bases in the middle. The CDR3 sequence is 15 residues long. In germline, CDR1 is SGHRS, CDR2 YFSETQ.

This chain links TRBV7-2 with TRBJ2-7, with D perhaps TRBD2 (6 bases). The CDR3 sequence is 14 residues long. V lost 4 bases and J lost 4, with 14 bases in between. Per the germline V gene, CDR1 is SGHTA and CDR2 is FQGNSA. This CDR3 reads CASSYPGLRYEQYF. The CDR3 DNA reads as TGTGCCAGCAGCTACCCGGGACTCAGATACGAGCAGTACTTC.

Of note for this clone: The sample has other DNA sequences that encode this CDR3 too. V is TRBV6-6 and J is TRBJ2-1; 10 nucleotides match TRBD2. Trimming cost V 1 base and J 3 bases; bases outside gene matches: 0. In germline, CDR1 is MNHNY, CDR2 SVGAGI (reference sequence). There are 15 residues in the CDR3. The CDR3: CASSYLAGGYNEQFF. Written as DNA, the CDR3 is TGTGCCAGCAGTTACTTAGCGGGGGGCTACAATGAGCAGTTCTTC.

V is TRBV7-9 and J is TRBJ2-3; 9 bases line up with TRBD2. Trimming cost V 2 bases and J 6 bases; bases outside gene matches: 6. Germline-derived CDR1 and CDR2 are SEHNR and FQNEAQ (reference sequence). This CDR3 contains 15 residues. For the CDR3, the DNA is TGTGCCAGCAGCTTATGGGTAGCGGGAGAGGATACGCAGTATTTT. It translates to CASSLWVAGEDTQYF.

This chain joins TRBV9 and TRBJ1-2; 8 positions match TRBD1. CDR1 SGDLS and CDR2 YYNGEE come from the germline V gene. The CDR3 runs to 17 residues. The V segment lost 3 bases and the J segment 0 bases; nucleotides outside the gene matches: 10. The DNA of the CDR3 is TGTGCCAGCAGCGAAGAGGACAGGGCCTCTCCTAACTATGGCTACACCTTC. Amino acid sequence: CASSEEDRASPNYGYTF.

The genes are TRBV13 and TRBJ2-2; 13 nucleotides line up with TRBD2. Germline lookup yields CDR1 PRHDT and CDR2 FYEKMQ (reference sequence). This CDR3 has 16 amino acids. With V trimmed by 5 bases and J by 6 bases, 6 bases remained unmatched. The CDR3 DNA sequence: TGTGCCAGCAGCGCCACTAGCGGGAGGGCCTCCGGGGAGCTGTTTTTT. It encodes CASSATSGRASGELFF.

J is TRBJ1-5 and V is TRBV9; 12 bases match TRBD1. Trimming at V came to 3 bases and at J to 6 bases, leaving 4 bases not matched to a gene. Germline CDR1 reads SGDLS; CDR2 reads YYNGEE. This CDR3 has 15 amino acids. CDR3 nucleotides: TGTGCCAGCAGCGAGGGACAGGGGGCTGGTCAGCCCCAGCATTTT. Protein product: CASSEGQGAGQPQHF.

The CDR3 reads CAWNRGTTGELFF. The CDR3 DNA is TGTGCCTGGAACAGGGGAACCACCGGGGAGCTGTTTTTT. The chain employs TRBV30 and TRBJ2-2; the match to TRBD1 covers 7 bases. CDR1 is GTSNPN, CDR2 SVGIG, per germline (reference sequence). The V and J ends lost 4 bases and 4 bases, in that order; junction bases with no gene match: 3. The CDR3 length is 13 residues.

J is TRBJ2-3 and V is TRBV11-1; TRBD2 aligns across 11 bases. The CDR3 has 18 amino acids. CDR1 SGHAT and CDR2 FQDESV come from the germline V gene (reference sequence). Trimming took 3 bases from V and 0 from J; bases not matched to a gene: 8. In DNA, the CDR3 is TGTGCCAGCAGCTTGGGGCTAGCGGGGGGCTTGAGCACAGATACGCAGTATTTT. Translated, it gives CASSLGLAGGLSTDTQYF.

This clone was observed once. The CDR3 loop is CASKRALYPDEQYF. CDR3 DNA: TGTGCCAGCAAACGGGCTCTCTACCCCGACGAGCAGTACTTC. The chain is built from TRBV28 and TRBJ2-7; D is unresolved. This CDR3 spans 14 amino acids. The V end was cut by 7 bases, the J end by 5 bases, with 18 bases between. Germline V gene data show CDR1 as MDHEN and CDR2 as SYDVKM.